This T cell receptor (beta chain) was captured by sequencing in a study of blood T cell repertoires in COVID-19 (TCRdb year 2020). Describing the broader study: The collaborator samples originated in the United States, Italy and Spain and spanned the acute and convalescent phases of COVID-19. The material from the prospective study consisted of cDNA or gDNA derived from T cells, B-cell-depleted T cells, or PBMCs. Subjects who had been exposed to COVID-19, were actively infected with it, or had recovered from it provided the deeply sampled blood TCRbeta repertoires that made up the dataset. The repertoires were released in a freely available public database meant as a resource for research on the immune response to SARS-CoV-2. The samples were drawn from the first 160 participants of the ongoing ImmuneRACE study and from more than 1,000 subjects provided by 6 global collaborators. Nearly every sample came with metadata listing a de-identified subject ID, COVID-19 status, age in years and sex. Where available, HLA class I and class II types were taken from metadata supplied by the sample provider and were not determined by assay-based typing. Overall study outcomes, separate from this receptor: How much clinical and demographic metadata was included differed by source and by participant, and the metadata was provided uncurated.

TCRbeta CDR3 regions were amplified from genomic DNA by means of the immunoSEQ Assay, a bias-controlled multiplex PCR. In the source study's methods: The number of nucleated cells in each sample was estimated by amplification of reference gene primers within the assay. To quantify the absolute abundance of each unique TCRbeta CDR3 rearrangement, sequence reads were collapsed and filtered. For each sample, productive Simpson clonality was calculated as the square root of Simpson's diversity index across productive rearrangements. What TCRdb holds here is the immuneACCESS table cut down to in-frame rearrangements. Part of the clones is not present; checked against another copy, under half of the missing clones reflect an unresolved V gene, and the others are unexplained. That table gives V, J and clone size, and the DNA gave D and trimming. Across this sample there are hundreds of thousands of clones, with around nine tenths seen only once. The ten largest account for roughly 7.1% of the sample.

In Seattle, one collaborating source enrolled patients while the infection was active and tracked those patients longitudinally over the course of disease. The collaborating institutions used their own protocols to collect whole blood in K2EDTA tubes. For TCRbeta analysis, collaborators shipped samples in one of three forms: frozen whole blood, isolated PBMCs, or DNA extracted from either of those sample types. Deletion took 1 base off V and 6 bases off J, with a span of 13 bases between the germline ends. Taken from cysteine to phenylalanine, the CDR3 has 14 residues. Only the CDR3 DNA is retained, 42 bases long and in frame from the first base. The CDR1 and CDR2 encoded by the germline V gene (reference sequence) are LNHDA and SQIVND. As regards this clone: What this receptor recognizes is not known. No base quality values were provided; no much bigger clone lies one nucleotide off.

The chain employs TRBV19 and TRBJ2-7; the D gene is perhaps TRBD2, on 6 matching bases. Sequenced input: peripheral blood. The clonotype comes from a woman aged 60-75 years with COVID-19, enrolled during active disease. The sequence in DNA is TGTGCCAGTAGTATAGGCGGGGATATGTTCGAGCAGTACTTC. Its product reads: CASSIGGDMFEQYF. With the rest looked up from the reference TRBV19 and TRBJ2-7 genes rather than sequenced, the full variable domain is DGGITQSPKYLFRKEGQNVTLSCEQNLNHDAMYWYRQDPGQGLRLIYYSQIVNDFQKGDIAEGYSVSREKKESFPLTVTSAQKNPTAFYLCASSIGGDMFEQYFGPGTRLTVT.